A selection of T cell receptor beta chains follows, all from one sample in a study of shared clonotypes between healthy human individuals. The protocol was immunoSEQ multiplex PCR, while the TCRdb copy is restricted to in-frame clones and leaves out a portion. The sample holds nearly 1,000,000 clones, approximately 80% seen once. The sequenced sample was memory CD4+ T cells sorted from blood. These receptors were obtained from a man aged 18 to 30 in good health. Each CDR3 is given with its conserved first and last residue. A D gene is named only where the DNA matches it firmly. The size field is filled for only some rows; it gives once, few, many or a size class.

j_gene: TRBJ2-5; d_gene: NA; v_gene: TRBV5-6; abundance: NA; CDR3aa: CASGRRTIQETQYF; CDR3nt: TGTGCCAGCGGCCGACGGACTATTCAAGAGACCCAGTACTTC
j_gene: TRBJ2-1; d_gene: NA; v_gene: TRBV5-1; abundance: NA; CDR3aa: CASSHPGWSYNEQFF; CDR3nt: TGCGCCAGCAGTCACCCAGGGTGGTCCTACAATGAGCAGTTCTTC
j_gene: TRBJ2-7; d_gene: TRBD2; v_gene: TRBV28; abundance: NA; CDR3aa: CASSLMGLAGGAYEQYF; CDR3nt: TGTGCCAGCAGTTTGATGGGACTAGCGGGGGGGGCCTACGAGCAGTACTTC
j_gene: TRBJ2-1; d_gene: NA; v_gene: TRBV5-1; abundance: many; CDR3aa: CASSWDEKPPQFF; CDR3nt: TGCGCCAGCAGCTGGGACGAAAAGCCCCCACAGTTCTTC
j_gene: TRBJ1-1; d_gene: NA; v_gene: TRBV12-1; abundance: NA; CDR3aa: CASSPVASLRDTEAFF; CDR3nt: TGTGCCAGCAGCCCCGTCGCCAGCCTTCGCGACACTGAAGCTTTCTTT
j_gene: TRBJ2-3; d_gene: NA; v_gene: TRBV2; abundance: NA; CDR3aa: CASSDPARTDTQYF; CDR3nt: TGTGCCAGCAGTGACCCCGCCCGAACAGATACGCAGTATTTT
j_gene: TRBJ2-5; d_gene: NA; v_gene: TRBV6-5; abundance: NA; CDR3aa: CASSYGVGKSQETQYF; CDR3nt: TGTGCCAGCAGTTACGGGGTCGGAAAGAGCCAAGAGACCCAGTACTTC
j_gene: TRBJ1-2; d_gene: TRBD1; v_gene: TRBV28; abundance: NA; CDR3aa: CASSLWTGGIDGYTF; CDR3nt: TGTGCCAGCAGTTTATGGACAGGGGGGATCGATGGCTACACCTTC
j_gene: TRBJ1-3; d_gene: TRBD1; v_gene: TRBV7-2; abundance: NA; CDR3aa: CASSNTTGRGNTIYF; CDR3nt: TGTGCCAGCAGCAATACGACAGGGAGGGGGAACACCATATATTTT
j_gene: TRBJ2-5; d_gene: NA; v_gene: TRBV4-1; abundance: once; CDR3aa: CASSQLIRETQYF; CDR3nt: TGCGCCAGCAGCCAATTGATCCGGGAGACCCAGTACTTC
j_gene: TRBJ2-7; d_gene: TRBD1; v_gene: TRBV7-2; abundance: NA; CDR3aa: CASSRQQGASEQYF; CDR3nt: TGTGCCAGCAGCCGACAACAGGGGGCAAGCGAGCAGTACTTC
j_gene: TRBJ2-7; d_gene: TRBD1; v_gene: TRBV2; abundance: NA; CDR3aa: CASRSTGGGEQYF; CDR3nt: TGTGCCAGCAGGTCTACAGGGGGCGGCGAGCAGTACTTC
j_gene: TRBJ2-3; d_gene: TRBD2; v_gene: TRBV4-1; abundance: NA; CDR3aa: CASSPLGTSGVLDTQYF; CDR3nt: TGCGCCAGCAGCCCCCTCGGGACTAGCGGGGTTTTAGATACGCAGTATTTT
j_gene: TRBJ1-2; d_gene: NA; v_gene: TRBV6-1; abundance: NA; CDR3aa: CASSESGIYGYTF; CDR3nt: TGTGCCAGCAGTGAATCCGGAATCTATGGCTACACCTTC
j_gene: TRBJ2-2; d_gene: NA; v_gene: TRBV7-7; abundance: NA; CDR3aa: CASSLWAGTGELFF; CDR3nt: TGTGCTAGCAGCTTATGGGCCGGGACCGGGGAGCTGTTTTTT
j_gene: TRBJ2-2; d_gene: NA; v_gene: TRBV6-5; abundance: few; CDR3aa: CASSYLRNTGELFF; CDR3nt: TGTGCCAGCAGTTACCTTCGGAACACCGGGGAGCTGTTTTTT
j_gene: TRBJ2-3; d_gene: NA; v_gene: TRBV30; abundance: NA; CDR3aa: CAWSVRAYDTQYF; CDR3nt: TGTGCCTGGAGTGTACGGGCATATGATACGCAGTATTTT
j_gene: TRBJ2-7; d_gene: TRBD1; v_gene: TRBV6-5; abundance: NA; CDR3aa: CASSRIGQGPYEQYF; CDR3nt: TGTGCCAGCAGCCGAATCGGACAGGGTCCCTACGAGCAGTACTTC
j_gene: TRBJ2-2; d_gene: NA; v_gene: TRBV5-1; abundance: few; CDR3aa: CASSPGVLVNTGELFF; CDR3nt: TGCGCCAGCAGCCCTGGGGTCCTAGTCAATACCGGGGAGCTGTTTTTT
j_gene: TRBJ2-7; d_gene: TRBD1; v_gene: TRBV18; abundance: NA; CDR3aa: CASSPDVWTGLREEQYF; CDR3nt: TGTGCCAGCTCACCTGATGTCTGGACAGGGCTTAGGGAGGAGCAGTACTTC
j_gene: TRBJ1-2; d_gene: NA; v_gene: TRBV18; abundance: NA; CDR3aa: CASSPDQGERYGYTF; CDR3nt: TGTGCCAGCTCACCGGACCAGGGTGAGAGGTATGGCTACACCTTC
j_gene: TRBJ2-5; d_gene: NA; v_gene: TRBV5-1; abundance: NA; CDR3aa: CASSLEGETQYF; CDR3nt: TGCGCCAGCAGCTTGGAGGGAGAGACCCAGTACTTC